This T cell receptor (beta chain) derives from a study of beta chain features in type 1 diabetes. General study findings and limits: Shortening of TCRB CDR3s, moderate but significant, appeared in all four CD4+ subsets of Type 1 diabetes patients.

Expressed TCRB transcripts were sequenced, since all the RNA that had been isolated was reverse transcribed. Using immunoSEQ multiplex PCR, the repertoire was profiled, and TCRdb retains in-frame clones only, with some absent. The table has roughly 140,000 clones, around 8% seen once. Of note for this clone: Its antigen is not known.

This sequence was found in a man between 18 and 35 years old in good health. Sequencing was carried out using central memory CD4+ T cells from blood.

CDR3 amino acids: CSAPHSYGYTF. CDR3 DNA sequence: TGCAGTGCCCCCCACAGCTATGGCTACACCTTC. The chain has TRBV20-1 and TRBJ1-2; D is unresolved. This CDR3 comprises 11 residues. V lost 6 bases to trimming and J lost 4 bases, with 9 bases between them. Germline V gives CDR1 DFQATT, CDR2 SNEGSKA (reference sequence).